The rows below give T cell receptor beta chains drawn from one sample of a study of T cell clones after liver transplantation. Profiling relied on immunoSEQ multiplex PCR, and the TCRdb table lists in-frame clones only, not all of them. In the table there are just over 60,000 clones, 70% to 75% of which are singletons. The source material was CD4+ T cells from blood, sampled before liver transplant. The receptors derive from a human donor who received a liver transplant. Each CDR3 is given with its conserved first and last residue. D genes are given only for firm matches. Size values are once, few and many counts, or a class for expanded clones, and some rows have none.

V gene,clone size,J gene,D gene,CDR3 protein,CDR3 DNA
TRBV19,-,TRBJ2-1,TRBD2,CASSPGGLGNEQFF,TGTGCCAGTAGTCCGGGGGGGCTAGGAAATGAGCAGTTCTTC
TRBV5-4,-,TRBJ1-1,-,CASSLESMNTEAFF,TGTGCCAGCAGCCTTGAGAGCATGAACACTGAAGCTTTCTTT
TRBV20-1,-,TRBJ2-3,-,CSAPTADTQYF,TGCAGTGCCCCTACAGCCGATACGCAGTATTTT
TRBV7-3,-,TRBJ2-3,TRBD2,CASSLRERGWSTDTQYF,TGTGCCAGCAGCTTAAGGGAGCGGGGTTGGAGCACAGATACGCAGTATTTT
TRBV2,-,TRBJ2-1,-,CASALTGSGEQFF,TGTGCCAGCGCTCTCACAGGGTCGGGTGAGCAGTTCTTC
TRBV5-1,-,TRBJ2-5,TRBD1,CASSLEGTGPGTQYF,TGCGCCAGCAGCTTGGAGGGGACAGGGCCCGGGACCCAGTACTTC
TRBV21-1,-,TRBJ2-1,-,CASSKEGGGAVYNEQFF,TGTGCCAGCAGCAAAGAGGGAGGAGGGGCGGTCTACAATGAGCAGTTCTTC
TRBV7-9,-,TRBJ1-1,-,CASSFAGGSEAFF,TGTGCCAGCAGCTTCGCAGGTGGTTCTGAAGCTTTCTTT
TRBV7-9,-,TRBJ1-1,-,CASRIEGEPIFEAFF,TGTGCCAGCAGGATAGAGGGGGAGCCCATCTTTGAAGCTTTCTTT
TRBV5-1,many,TRBJ2-7,-,CASSLIGGGGEQYF,TGCGCCAGCAGCTTGATTGGGGGAGGTGGCGAGCAGTACTTC
TRBV28,-,TRBJ1-6,-,CASSFIQARNSPLHF,TGTGCCAGCAGTTTTATTCAGGCAAGGAATTCACCCCTCCACTTT
TRBV11-2,-,TRBJ2-5,-,CASSLDRGTQYF,TGTGCCAGCAGCTTAGATAGGGGGACCCAGTACTTC
TRBV6-5,once,TRBJ1-2,-,CASREGRGGYTF,TGTGCCTCTAGAGAGGGGCGGGGTGGCTACACCTTC
TRBV7-2,-,TRBJ2-3,-,CASSFAGLAQYF,TGTGCCAGCAGCTTCGCAGGGTTGGCGCAGTATTTT
TRBV27,-,TRBJ1-1,-,CASSLLGANTEAFF,TGTGCCAGCAGTTTGCTGGGGGCGAACACTGAAGCTTTCTTT
TRBV6-5,once,TRBJ1-5,TRBD1,CASSLTGDLSNQPQHF,TGTGCCAGCAGTTTAACAGGGGACCTTAGCAATCAGCCCCAGCATTTT
TRBV10-3,few,TRBJ1-3,-,CAIGPGGTGNTIYF,TGTGCCATCGGACCGGGAGGGACTGGAAACACCATATATTTT
TRBV18,medium-sized,TRBJ1-1,-,CASSPEGEGGTEAFF,TGTGCCAGCTCACCCGAGGGGGAGGGAGGGACTGAAGCTTTCTTT
TRBV7-9,many,TRBJ2-1,TRBD2,CASSLSGGIAFF,TGTGCCAGCAGCCTGAGCGGGGGGATTGCGTTCTTC
TRBV6-6,-,TRBJ1-2,TRBD1,CASSGTEGQANYGYTF,TGTGCCAGCAGTGGAACCGAAGGACAGGCTAACTATGGCTACACCTTC
TRBV6-1,-,TRBJ2-7,-,CASSVAGVGEQYF,TGTGCCAGCAGTGTGGCAGGGGTAGGCGAGCAGTACTTC
TRBV4-1,-,TRBJ1-6,-,CASSQETGAYNSPLHF,TGCGCCAGCAGCCAAGAAACAGGCGCCTATAATTCACCCCTCCACTTT
TRBV12-5,once,TRBJ1-2,TRBD1,CASGLEQGNGYTF,TGTGCTAGTGGTTTGGAACAGGGGAATGGCTACACCTTC
TRBV7-9,-,TRBJ2-1,-,CASSPRPSDNNEQFF,TGTGCCAGCAGCCCAAGGCCTAGCGACAACAATGAGCAGTTCTTC
TRBV7-3,-,TRBJ2-3,-,CASSLTMTGNTQYF,TGTGCCAGCAGCTTAACGATGACTGGAAATACGCAGTATTTT
TRBV14,medium-sized,TRBJ1-6,TRBD1,CASSLRQGVGSPLHF,TGTGCCAGCAGCCTCCGACAGGGGGTAGGTTCACCCCTCCACTTT
TRBV6-5,-,TRBJ1-1,-,CASSVFGDTEAFF,TGTGCCAGCAGTGTATTTGGAGACACTGAAGCTTTCTTT
TRBV5-4,-,TRBJ2-7,-,CASSSPANSYEQYF,TGTGCCAGCAGCTCCCCTGCGAACTCCTACGAGCAGTACTTC
TRBV6-1,-,TRBJ1-4,-,CASSEGQGIEKLFF,TGTGCCAGCAGTGAAGGGCAGGGGATCGAAAAACTGTTTTTT
TRBV28,-,TRBJ1-2,TRBD1,CASRQGQDNYGYTF,TGTGCCAGCAGACAAGGACAGGACAACTATGGCTACACCTTC
TRBV7-2,-,TRBJ2-7,TRBD2,CASSLSGGYYEQYF,TGTGCCAGCAGCTTATCCGGGGGGTACTACGAGCAGTACTTC
TRBV19,-,TRBJ2-2,-,CASSIPLGDYTGELFF,TGTGCCAGTAGTATACCTCTCGGTGACTACACCGGGGAGCTGTTTTTT
TRBV2,-,TRBJ1-4,TRBD1,CASTQDRADEKLFF,TGTGCCAGCACTCAGGACAGGGCGGATGAAAAACTGTTTTTT
TRBV4-2,-,TRBJ2-5,TRBD2,CASSQGGGAPETQYF,TGTGCCAGCAGCCAAGGCGGGGGGGCCCCAGAGACCCAGTACTTC
TRBV28,-,TRBJ1-1,-,CASRLNTEAFF,TGTGCCAGCAGGCTAAACACTGAAGCTTTCTTT
TRBV11-2,-,TRBJ2-1,TRBD2,CASSLDLRGGRDEQFF,TGTGCCAGCAGCTTAGATTTGCGGGGGGGCCGGGATGAGCAGTTCTTC
TRBV6-1,once,TRBJ1-2,-,CASSELGSYGYTF,TGTGCCAGCAGTGAATTGGGGAGCTATGGCTACACCTTC
TRBV6-1,few,TRBJ1-1,TRBD1,CASKSGQGNTEAFF,TGTGCCAGCAAGTCCGGACAGGGTAACACTGAAGCTTTCTTT
TRBV25-1,-,TRBJ2-5,-,CASSDPRRGQETQYF,TGTGCCAGCAGTGACCCCAGGCGGGGTCAAGAGACCCAGTACTTC
TRBV11-3,once,TRBJ2-1,TRBD2,CASSSESGDEQFF,TGTGCCAGCAGCTCGGAAAGCGGGGATGAGCAGTTCTTC
TRBV5-1,-,TRBJ2-1,TRBD2,CASSLLAGTNNEQFF,TGCGCCAGCAGCCTACTAGCGGGTACTAACAATGAGCAGTTCTTC
TRBV10-2,-,TRBJ2-3,-,CASRMDYTDTQYF,TGCGCCAGCCGGATGGACTACACAGATACGCAGTATTTT
TRBV19,-,TRBJ1-5,-,CASSALLSNQPQHF,TGTGCCAGTAGTGCACTCCTTAGCAATCAGCCCCAGCATTTT